The present entry profiles one TCR beta chain with its context. Its recognized antigen is unknown. This may be a read error: a much more frequent sequence differs by one nucleotide. CDR1 and CDR2 are drawn from the germline V gene (reference sequence): SEHNR, FQNEAQ. The cysteine opens and the phenylalanine closes a CDR3 of 16 amino acids. The kept DNA is CDR3 alone, 48 bases in frame from the first base. Trimming costs V 1 base and J 3 bases, and their ends lie 15 bases apart. The record originates from a study of molecular identifiers for immune sequencing clone quantification listed by TCRdb under 2018. At the level of the whole study: For a replicate experiment, the RNA from either 20,000 or 100,000 naive CD8 T cells was divided into five aliquots, and four of those aliquots went on to sequencing. This methods study used CD8 T cells to benchmark TCR RNA copy counting and molecular-identifier clustering-based TCR repertoire sequencing (MIDCIRS).

General conclusions and limits of the study: Spiked-in Jurkat TCR RNA equal to a single cell's worth was reported to be detectable even within 1,200,000 naive CD8 T cells. The naive libraries included spiked-in Jurkat TCR RNA (over nine copies' worth), and this RNA is not part of the donor repertoire. Without barcode sub-clustering, chimeric consensus sequences inflated TCR diversity; chimeras reached as high as 47%. The sizes of highly expanded clones could end up underestimated when identical TCR molecules share a barcode. Approximately 3 recovered TCR RNA copies per cell were obtained by modeling, versus roughly 9.1 by digital PCR, implying a capture efficiency of about 30%. In CMV-specific effector cells, over 97% of molecules were held by clones above 20 RNA copies, whereas under 1% of molecules were held by such clones in naive cells.

Naive CD8 T cell libraries were made from 20,000 to 1,000,000 sorted cells using 10%, 30% or 50% of purified RNA. On a BD FACSAria II, naive CD8 T cells were FACS-sorted as CD8+CD4-CCR7+CD45RA+ and collected into RLT Plus buffer. To test detection sensitivity, Jurkat RNA equivalent to approximately nine TCR copies was spiked into samples of roughly 20,000-1,000,000 naive CD8 T cells. Enrichment of CD8 T cells was done with RosetteSep CD8+ T Cell Enrichment Cocktail plus Ficoll-Paque, and ACK red cell lysis came afterward. The method was PCR. The reads were generated on a NextSeq 500. Preparation of bulk TCR libraries followed a previously described approach, with the TCR primers listed in Table S5. Purification of total RNA was performed with the Qiagen AllPrep DNA/RNA kit. Reads from multiple sequencing runs of the same library were pooled before analysis. Processing in the source paper ran as follows. Only reads with exact TCR constant sequence were kept, trimmed to 150 nt, and grouped by their 12-nt molecular barcodes. Within each barcode group, reads were sub-clustered at a 15% Levenshtein threshold, and quality-weighted consensus sequences were built per RNA molecule. Non-functional sequences were excluded, and lower-count sequences lying one edit away from another sequence were also excluded. Based on a fit of two negative binomial distributions, barcode sub-clusters having less than 20% of the maximum read count were discarded. The raw public data were reprocessed by TCRdb itself: fastp quality trimming at Q25, MiXCR clonotype calling, in-frame beta chains only. CDR3 protein duplicates are merged, each entry listing the most common genes and DNA. For this entry, the V and J calls and clone size follow TCRdb and not the study's own pipeline. This sample comprises about 510,000 distinct CDR3 sequences, around 23% of them detected only once. 0.7% to 0.9% of the sample comes from the top ten.

The source is a human donor in good health. Some libraries in this study had Jurkat cell RNA spiked in. The chain uses TRBV7-9 and TRBJ1-1; the D gene lacks a confident call. The sequenced sample was naive CD8+ T cells from blood, with Jurkat cell RNA spiked in. This sample's cell subset or site label indicates: FACS-sorted CD8+CD4-CCR7+CD45RA+ naive T cells. This receptor carries the CDR3 CASSLVVGIMDTEAFF. Read as DNA, the sequence is TGTGCCAGCAGCTTAGTGGTCGGAATTATGGACACTGAAGCTTTCTTT. Reference TRBV7-9 and TRBJ1-1 proteins supply the regions before and after the CDR3; the full variable domain is: DTGVSQNPRHKITKRGQNVTFRCDPISEHNRLYWYRQTLGQGPEFLTYFQNEAQLEKSRLLSDRFSAERPKGSFSTLEIQRTEQGDSAMYLCASSLVVGIMDTEAFFGQGTRLTVV.